This T cell receptor (beta chain) emerged from a study of T-cell reconstitution after alpha-beta-depleted transplantation in children. Study-wide points: Reported findings indicate that, about two months after transplant, alpha-beta T cells came from several hundred expanded clones, which were derived from non-depleted graft cells.

This clonotype was seen a few times. What it binds is not known. Germline assignment: CDR1 ENHRY and CDR2 SYGVKD. After removal of 8 bases from V and 0 bases from J, the junction contained 11 bases not matched to a gene. There are 16 residues in the CDR3. Preparation of the TCRbeta library used unique molecular identifiers. TCRdb re-called the PCR reads through MiXCR, storing one row per CDR3 protein. The sample shows 45,000 or so distinct CDR3 sequences, around 50% of them seen only once. This clonotype was obtained from a boy younger than two with SCID, due to receive a stem cell transplant. Sequences were derived from peripheral blood, sampled before TCRalphabeta/CD19-depleted stem cell transplant. The gene calls are TRBV10-3 and TRBJ1-2, with 8 nucleotides matching TRBD1. The CDR3 nucleotides read TGTGCCATCGGCAGGCCAGGGGGCCAAGCTAACTATGGCTACACCTTC. Translating it yields CAIGRPGGQANYGYTF.